The 13 T cell receptor beta chains below were found in one sample sequenced in a study of monozygotic twins with inflammatory bowel disease (dated by TCRdb to between 2018 and 2021). Receptors were amplified or captured by 5' RACE. For sequencing, an Illumina HiSeq 2500 was employed. TCRdb reprocessed the reads and assigns one entry to each CDR3 protein sequence, leaving out DNA. The sample's table covers approximately 400,000 distinct CDR3 sequences. Under 3% of the sample goes to the ten largest clones. Sequencing was done on a sample of blood. The receptors stem from a human donor with ulcerative colitis or Crohn's disease, or a healthy co-twin of an affected twin (not recorded which).

The chain is built from TRBV7-9 and TRBJ1-4. The CDR3 has 16 amino acids. Germline loops: CDR1 SEHNR, CDR2 FQNEAQ (reference sequence). This CDR3 reads CASSLVAGATNEKLFF.

V and J are TRBV3-1 and TRBJ2-7. The germline CDR1 and CDR2 sequences are LGHDT and YNNKEL (reference sequence). The CDR3 length is 13 residues. The CDR3 reads CASSQSNSYEQYF.

The chain combines TRBV6-5 with TRBJ2-1; the TCRdb call, TRBD2, lacks DNA for checking. The CDR3 extends over 13 amino acids. CDR1 is MNHEY and CDR2 is SVGAGI in the germline V gene. The chain's CDR3 is CASSRGAGGEQFF.

V is TRBV20-1 and J is TRBJ2-3; the TCRdb D gene call, TRBD1, has no DNA to confirm it. Germline CDR1 reads DFQATT; CDR2 reads SNEGSKA (reference sequence). The CDR3 extends over 14 amino acids. CDR3: CSARASPGGDTQYF.

V usage is TRBV5-4 and J usage is TRBJ1-1. In germline, CDR1 is SGHNT, CDR2 YYREEE (reference sequence). This CDR3 is built from 15 residues. The CDR3 loop is CASSLWGSVNTEAFF.

This chain links TRBV23-1 with TRBJ2-5. TRBV23-1 falls under the ORF class, with uncertain function. The CDR3 sequence is 16 residues long. CDR3 protein: CASSLVGNSMEETQYF.

V and J are TRBV4-3 and TRBJ1-1. Germline V CDR1 and CDR2: LGHNA, YSLEER. This CDR3 has 15 amino acids. This chain's CDR3 is CASSQDSGPNTEAFF.

The chain links TRBV5-4 to TRBJ2-1; absent DNA, TCRdb's TRBD1 call cannot be checked. Germline CDR1 SGHNT, CDR2 YYREEE (reference sequence). The CDR3 contains 15 residues. CDR3 amino acids: CASSTGQGRYNEQFF.

This chain links TRBV19 with TRBJ1-5; TCRdb gives TRBD1 as the D gene, but with no DNA this cannot be confirmed. Germline lookup yields CDR1 LNHDA and CDR2 SQIVND (reference sequence). CDR3 length: 16 amino acids. This CDR3 is CASSILRTGIIQPQHF.

The rearrangement uses TRBV13 and TRBJ1-1; checking the TCRdb D call of TRBD1 is not possible without DNA. Looked up from germline, CDR1 is PRHDT and CDR2 is FYEKMQ (reference sequence). The CDR3 covers 15 residues. The CDR3 sequence is CASSLPEGYGTEAFF.

The V call is TRBV5-4, the J call TRBJ2-7; TCRdb picks TRBD2, but there is no DNA to check that call. The germline V gene encodes CDR1 SGHNT and CDR2 YYREEE (reference sequence). The CDR3 contains 14 residues. The CDR3 reads CASSFIEREAEQYF.

V is TRBV5-5 and J is TRBJ2-7; TCRdb outputs TRBD1, but without DNA this stays unchecked. This CDR3 has 16 amino acids. Germline V CDR1 and CDR2: SGHKS, YYEKEE (reference sequence). The CDR3 spells CASSLGLGGEYYEQYF.

This chain uses TRBV5-1 with TRBJ1-4; no DNA is available, so the TRBD1 call from TCRdb remains unchecked. The CDR3 has 15 amino acids. Germline loops: CDR1 SGHRS, CDR2 YFSETQ. The chain's CDR3 is CASSPRDRGREKLFF.